This T cell receptor (beta chain) is from a study of blood T cell repertoires in COVID-19. Study context: In each case, the material was cDNA or gDNA derived from T cells, B-cell-depleted T cells, or PBMCs.

Researchers sorted participants into cohorts using their self-reported clinical history. In the original analysis: How many nucleated cells were present was estimated from reference gene primer amplification. Profiling relied on immunoSEQ multiplex PCR, and the TCRdb table lists in-frame clones only, not all of them. V, J and clone size are taken as reported in that table, and D and trimming were inferred from the DNA itself. The sample lists 250,000 to 350,000 clones, 70% to 90% occurring once. V trimming: 5 bases; J trimming: 2 bases; junction bases outside the gene matches: 4. The CDR3 has 14 residues. In germline, CDR1 is SGHTA, CDR2 FQGNSA.

The chain carries TRBV7-2 and TRBJ2-7; 9 bases agree with TRBD1. This receptor was taken from a woman in her thirties or forties who had recovered from COVID-19. The sequenced material came from PBMCs or T cells enriched from blood (not recorded which). The CDR3 loop is CASSPRTGAYEQYF. The CDR3 nucleotides read TGTGCCAGCAGCCCTCGGACAGGGGCCTACGAGCAGTACTTC.